The 18 T cell receptor beta chains listed next were all sequenced from one sample in a study of blood T cell repertoires in COVID-19. TCRdb's copy holds only in-frame clones and misses some; the assay was immunoSEQ multiplex PCR. The sample lists 200,000 to 250,000 clones, more than 80% occurring once. Material: PBMCs or T cells enriched from blood (not recorded which). All receptors derive from a man aged 55 to 70 who had recovered from COVID-19.

The CDR3 loop is CASSFGDRGSPGTQYF. The CDR3 DNA is TGTGCCAGCAGCTTTGGGGACAGGGGTTCTCCAGGTACGCAGTATTTT. The genes are TRBV7-2 and TRBJ2-3, with 10 positions matching TRBD1. CDR3 length: 16 amino acids. Unmatched junction bases numbered 11, after V lost 3 bases and J lost 8 bases. Per germline, CDR1 SGHTA and CDR2 FQGNSA.

The chain combines TRBV19 with TRBJ1-3, with 8 bases aligning to TRBD1. The CDR3 is 14 amino acids. Trimming cost V 5 bases and J 4 bases; bases outside gene matches: 4. The germline gives CDR1 LNHDA, CDR2 SQIVND (reference sequence). DNA of the CDR3: TGTGCCAGTAGTCCTCAGGGGGCCGGAAACACCATATATTTT. The encoded protein is CASSPQGAGNTIYF. Together with reference TRBV19 and TRBJ1-3, the CDR3 gives the full variable domain: DGGITQSPKYLFRKEGQNVTLSCEQNLNHDAMYWYRQDPGQGLRLIYYSQIVNDFQKGDIAEGYSVSREKKESFPLTVTSAQKNPTAFYLCASSPQGAGNTIYFGEGSWLTVV.

This chain uses TRBV11-3 with TRBJ2-1, with 7 bases that match TRBD1. The germline V gene has CDR1 SGHNT and CDR2 YENEEA. The CDR3 loop spans 12 amino acids. The junction had 7 bases not matched to a gene; V was cut back by 5 bases and J by 12 bases. The DNA for the CDR3 is TGTGCCAGCAGCCGGGGACAGTCTCGGCAGTTCTTC. This gives the protein CASSRGQSRQFF.

The rearrangement joins TRBV15 to TRBJ1-2; D call uncertain. The CDR3 runs to 15 residues. The V gene's germline CDR1 is LNHNV and CDR2 YYDKDF (reference sequence). With 0 bases removed from V and 0 bases from J, the gap between germline ends came to 8 bases. In DNA, the CDR3 is TGTGCCACCAGCAGAGATAACAGCCCTAACTATGGCTACACCTTC. Translation: CATSRDNSPNYGYTF.

The chain has TRBV6-5 and TRBJ1-1; D gene uncertain. The germline gives CDR1 MNHEY, CDR2 SVGAGI. The CDR3 is 13 amino acids. V was trimmed by 7 bases and J by 4 bases, leaving 13 bases between them. CDR3 nucleotide sequence: TGTGCCAGCATTAGCGCCTGGGCCACTGAAGCTTTCTTT. It codes for CASISAWATEAFF.

The V call is TRBV20-1, the J call TRBJ1-1; D perhaps matches TRBD1 (6 bases). The CDR3 spans 11 residues. CDR1 and CDR2 from the germline V gene are DFQATT and SNEGSKA (reference sequence). The V end lost 6 bases, the J end lost 9 bases, and 14 bases lay between the germline ends. Written as DNA, the CDR3 is TGCAGTGCAGCGGGACAAAAGCAAGCTTTCTTT. Its protein product is CSAAGQKQAFF.

This clone was seen a handful of times. V and J are TRBV19 and TRBJ1-1; 8 positions match TRBD1. Germline loops: CDR1 LNHDA, CDR2 SQIVND (reference sequence). CDR3 length: 15 residues. J lost 4 bases, V lost 10 bases, and 14 bases had no gene match. The CDR3 is CATNDQGALRTEAFF. In nucleotides, the CDR3 is TGTGCCACCAATGACCAGGGGGCGCTTCGCACTGAAGCTTTCTTT.

This chain joins TRBV7-2 and TRBJ2-1; the match to TRBD2 covers 12 bases. The CDR3 totals 17 residues. CDR1 is SGHTA, CDR2 FQGNSA, per germline. J was trimmed by 6 bases and V by 4 bases; bases with no gene match: 10. The CDR3 sequence: CASSSSPLAGGGNEQFF. DNA of the CDR3: TGTGCCAGCAGCTCATCCCCCCTAGCGGGGGGGGGCAATGAGCAGTTCTTC. Based on the CDR3 plus reference TRBV7-2 and TRBJ2-1, the full variable domain is GAGVSQSPSNKVTEKGKDVELRCDPISGHTALYWYRQSLGQGLEFLIYFQGNSAPDKSGLPSDRFSAERTGGSVSTLTIQRTQQEDSAVYLCASSSSPLAGGGNEQFFGPGTRLTVL.

This rearrangement joins TRBV2 to TRBJ1-1; D gene ambiguous. Between the trimmed V and J ends, which lost 7 bases and 4 bases, there was a span of 13 bases. Germline CDR1 SNHLY, CDR2 FYNNEI. The CDR3 covers 13 residues. CDR3 sequence: CASNRGRGTEAFF. CDR3 sequence (DNA): TGTGCCAGCAACCGGGGTCGGGGCACTGAAGCTTTCTTT.

This clone was counted between two and nine times. The CDR3 spells CASSLTTSLETQYF. In nucleotides, the CDR3 is TGTGCCAGCAGCTTAACGACTAGCCTGGAGACCCAGTACTTC. The chain carries TRBV11-3 and TRBJ2-5; 7 bases line up with TRBD2. This CDR3 is built from 14 residues. V shed 2 bases and J 5 bases; nucleotides not matched to a gene: 5. Germline CDR1 SGHNT, CDR2 YENEEA.

This clone came up a few times. The chain uses TRBV18 and TRBJ1-4; D is possibly TRBD1 (5 bases). Deletions cut 3 bases from V and 16 bases from J, with 15 bases between. The CDR3 runs to 12 residues. CDR1 KGHSH and CDR2 LQKENI come from the germline V gene. Written as DNA, the CDR3 is TGTGCCAGCTCACCCGACAGCGACAGTAGGTTTTTT. As protein: CASSPDSDSRFF.

V and J are TRBV2 and TRBJ1-2, with 7 bases matching TRBD1. The CDR3 has 15 amino acids. The V gene's germline CDR1 is SNHLY and CDR2 FYNNEI. J lost 4 bases, V lost 1 base, and 6 bases had no gene match. CDR3 protein: CASSEGWDSSYGYTF. In DNA form, the CDR3 reads TGTGCCAGCAGTGAAGGATGGGACAGCTCCTATGGCTACACCTTC.

The chain uses TRBV6-5 and TRBJ1-1; no clear D. Between the trimmed V and J ends, which lost 2 bases and 11 bases, there was a span of 15 bases. Germline V gene lookup returns CDR1 MNHEY and CDR2 SVGAGI. The CDR3 is 13 residues long. The CDR3, as DNA: TGTGCCAGCAGTTACGCCAGCCGGGAAGAGGCTTTCTTT. Translated, it gives CASSYASREEAFF.

The chain recombines TRBV7-8 with TRBJ2-2; 9 bases line up with TRBD1. Germline V gene sequence: CDR1 SGHVS, CDR2 FQNEAQ. V lost 5 bases and J lost 3; bases outside the gene matches: 7. The CDR3 has 16 amino acids. In DNA form, the CDR3 reads TGTGCCAGCAGCCCCGACAGGGGGGCGGACACCGGGGAGCTGTTTTTT. It codes for CASSPDRGADTGELFF.

The V call is TRBV7-9, the J call TRBJ2-2; D is perhaps TRBD1 (5 bases). CDR1 SEHNR and CDR2 FQNEAQ come from the germline V gene (reference sequence). Trimming removed 3 bases at V and 0 bases at J, with 5 bases between. The CDR3 covers 14 residues. This chain's CDR3 is CASSFRANTGELFF. In DNA form, the CDR3 reads TGTGCCAGCAGCTTCAGGGCGAACACCGGGGAGCTGTTTTTT.

This chain joins TRBV27 and TRBJ2-5, with a possible D match to TRBD2 (6 bases). Trimming took 2 bases from V and 4 from J, leaving 14 bases between them. The CDR3 contains 15 residues. The germline V gene has CDR1 MNHEY and CDR2 SMNVEV (reference sequence). CDR3 loop: CASSLGQGLTETQYF. DNA of the CDR3: TGTGCCAGCAGTTTAGGCCAGGGACTGACAGAGACCCAGTACTTC.

This clone was detected only a few times. The chain uses TRBV12-3 or TRBV12-4 and TRBJ2-7; possible D gene TRBD1, 5 bases. This CDR3 has 12 amino acids. V shed 4 bases and J shed 3 bases, with 7 bases lying between them. CDR3 nucleotides: TGTGCCAGCAGTTCCGACAGCTACGAGCAGTACTTC. Encoded protein: CASSSDSYEQYF.

CDR3 in DNA: TGTGCCAGCAGGCCCACAGGGGGCACTGAAGCTTTCTTT. It translates to CASRPTGGTEAFF. J is TRBJ1-1 and V is TRBV12-3 or TRBV12-4; 8 bases line up with TRBD1. The CDR3 has 13 residues. The trim removed 6 bases at V and 4 bases at J, leaving 4 bases unmatched.